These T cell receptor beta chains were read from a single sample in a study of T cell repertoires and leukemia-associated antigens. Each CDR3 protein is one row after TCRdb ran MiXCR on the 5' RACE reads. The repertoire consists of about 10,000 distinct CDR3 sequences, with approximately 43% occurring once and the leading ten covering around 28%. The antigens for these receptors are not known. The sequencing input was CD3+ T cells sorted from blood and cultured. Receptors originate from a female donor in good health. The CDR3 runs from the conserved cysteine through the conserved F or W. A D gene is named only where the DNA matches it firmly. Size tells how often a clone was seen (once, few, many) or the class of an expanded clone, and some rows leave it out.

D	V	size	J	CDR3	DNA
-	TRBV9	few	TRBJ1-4	CASSPQGVNEKLLF	TGTGCCAGCAGCCCCCAGGGCGTGAATGAAAAACTGCTTTTT
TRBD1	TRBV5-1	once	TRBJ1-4	CASSWGQVSTNEKLFF	TGCGCCAGCAGCTGGGGACAGGTCTCAACTAATGAAAAACTGTTTTTT
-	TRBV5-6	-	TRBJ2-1	CASSLAPGVLDNEQFF	TGTGCCAGCAGCTTGGCGCCAGGGGTTTTGGACAATGAGCAGTTCTTC
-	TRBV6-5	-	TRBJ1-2	CASSFRGANYGYAF	TGTGCCAGCAGTTTTAGGGGAGCTAACTATGGCTACGCCTTC
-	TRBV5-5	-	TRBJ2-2	CASMTVAGELFF	TGTGCCAGCATGACCGTTGCCGGGGAGCTGTTTTTT
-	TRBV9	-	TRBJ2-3	CASSPTPSDTQYF	TGTGCCAGCAGCCCCACCCCGTCAGATACGCAGTATTTT
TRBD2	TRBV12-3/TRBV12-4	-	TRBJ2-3	CASSTGTSGRWGSVGTDTQYF	TGTGCCAGCAGCACCGGGACTAGCGGGAGATGGGGGAGCGTGGGCACAGATACGCAGTATTTT
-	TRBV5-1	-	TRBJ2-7	CASSTGAGAYEQYF	TGTGCCAGCAGTACCGGGGCAGGGGCGTACGAGCAGTACTTC
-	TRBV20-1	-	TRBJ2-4	CSARAPDGHNIRYF	TGCAGCGCTAGAGCCCCTGACGGGCACAACATTCGGTACTTC
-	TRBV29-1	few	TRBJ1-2	CSDAEDGRTGYTF	TGCAGCGACGCCGAGGACGGCCGGACGGGCTACACCTTC
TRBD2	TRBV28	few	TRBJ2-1	CASSHPGLAGYNEQFF	TGTGCCAGCAGTCACCCGGGACTAGCGGGTTACAATGAGCAGTTCTTC
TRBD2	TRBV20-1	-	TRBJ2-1	CSAVLSGRGNEQFF	TGCAGTGCCGTCCTTAGCGGGAGGGGCAATGAGCAGTTCTTC
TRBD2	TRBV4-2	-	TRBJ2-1	CVSEGAGGSNNEQFF	TGTGTCAGCGAGGGGGCGGGAGGGAGTAACAATGAGCAGTTCTTC
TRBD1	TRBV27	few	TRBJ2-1	CASSSFAGQGLEQFF	TGTGCCAGCAGTTCTTTTGCGGGACAGGGACTTGAGCAGTTCTTC
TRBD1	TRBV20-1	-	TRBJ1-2	CSAGGTETYGYTF	TGCAGTGCTGGCGGGACAGAGACCTATGGCTACACCTTC
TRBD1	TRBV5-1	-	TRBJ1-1	CASSLRGQGNTEALF	TGCGCCAGCAGCTTGCGGGGACAGGGAAACACTGAAGCTCTCTTT
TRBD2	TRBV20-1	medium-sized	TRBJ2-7	CSARGNSGPTGNYEQYF	TGCAGTGCTAGAGGCAATAGCGGGCCAACGGGAAATTACGAGCAGTACTTC
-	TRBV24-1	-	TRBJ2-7	CATSDSVGISYEQYF	TGTGCCACCAGTGACTCCGTAGGGATCTCCTACGAGCAGTACTTC
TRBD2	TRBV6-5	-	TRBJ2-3	CASSQPASGQDTLYF	TGTGCCAGCAGCCAACCAGCTAGCGGACAAGATACGCTGTACTTT
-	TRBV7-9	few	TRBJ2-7	CASSFRDYEQYF	TGTGCCAGCAGCTTCAGAGATTACGAGCAGTACTTC
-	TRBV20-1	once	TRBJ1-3	CSARVQGYGNTIYF	TGCAGTGCTAGAGTGCAGGGTTATGGAAACACCATATATTTT
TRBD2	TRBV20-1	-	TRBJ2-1	CSASVGASGSYNEQFF	TGCAGTGCCAGTGTTGGGGCTAGCGGCTCCTACAATGAGCAGTTCTTC
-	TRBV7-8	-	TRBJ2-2	CASSFRLRNTGELFF	TGTGCCAGCAGCTTTCGTTTGCGGAACACCGGGGAGCTGTTTTTT
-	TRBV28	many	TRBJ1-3	CASRGTDRPGNTIYF	TGTGCCAGCAGGGGAACGGACAGACCTGGAAACACCATATATTTT
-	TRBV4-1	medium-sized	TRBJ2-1	CASSYWAYNEQFF	TGCGCCAGCAGCTACTGGGCCTACAATGAGCAGTTCTTC
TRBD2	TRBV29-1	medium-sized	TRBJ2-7	CSVLAASGTYEQYF	TGCAGCGTGTTGGCGGCTAGCGGGACATACGAGCAGTACTTC
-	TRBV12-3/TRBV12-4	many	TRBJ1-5	CASSFNGINQPQHF	TGTGCCAGCAGTTTTAATGGCATCAATCAGCCCCAGCATTTT
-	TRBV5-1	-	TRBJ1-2	CASNRPGQNYGYTF	TGCGCCAGCAACCGCCCGGGACAAAACTATGGCTACACCTTC
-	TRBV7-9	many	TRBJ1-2	CASSPRGHGYTF	TGTGCCAGCAGCCCTAGGGGTCATGGCTACACCTTC
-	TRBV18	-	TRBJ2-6	CASSPLDPGGANVLTF	TGTGCCAGCTCACCACTGGACCCGGGTGGGGCCAACGTCCTGACTTTC
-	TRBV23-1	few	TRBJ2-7	CASKEGRPGTTPCNYEQYF	TGCGCCAGCAAAGAGGGCCGTCCCGGGACAACCCCCTGTAACTACGAGCAGTACTTC
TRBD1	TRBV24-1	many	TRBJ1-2	CATSDHPGQPCGYTF	TGTGCCACCAGTGACCACCCGGGACAGCCCTGTGGCTACACCTTC
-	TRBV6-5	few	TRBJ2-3	CASKSILTDTQYF	TGTGCCAGCAAGTCGATCCTCACAGATACGCAGTATTTT
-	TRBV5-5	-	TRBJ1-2	CASSPETLGYTF	TGTGCCAGCAGCCCGGAAACCTTGGGCTACACCTTC
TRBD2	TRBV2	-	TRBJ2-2	CASRRGSPVTGELFF	TGTGCCAGCCGGCGCGGGAGTCCGGTCACCGGGGAGCTGTTTTTT
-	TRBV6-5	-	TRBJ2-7	CASSYSRLAGAMSSYEQYF	TGTGCCAGCAGTTACTCGCGACTGGCAGGAGCAATGTCGAGCTACGAGCAGTACTTC
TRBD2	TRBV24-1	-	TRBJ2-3	CATSVLAGWADTQYF	TGTGCCACCAGCGTTCTAGCGGGATGGGCAGATACGCAGTATTTT
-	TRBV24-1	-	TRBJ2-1	CATSDSWGESYNEQFF	TGTGCCACCAGTGACAGTTGGGGGGAGTCGTACAATGAGCAGTTCTTC
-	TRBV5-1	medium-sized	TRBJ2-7	CASSLSVRGEQYF	TGCGCCAGCAGCTTGTCGGTAAGGGGCGAGCAGTACTTC
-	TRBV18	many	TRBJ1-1	CASSPGQGQRGTEAFF	TGTGCCAGCTCCCCAGGGCAGGGTCAACGGGGGACTGAAGCTTTCTTT
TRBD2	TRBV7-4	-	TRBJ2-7	CASSLGGSGVWGQYF	TGTGCCAGCAGCTTAGGGGGTAGCGGGGTGTGGGGGCAGTACTTT
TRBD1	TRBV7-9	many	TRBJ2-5	CASSRQGTQYF	TGTGCCAGCAGCCGACAGGGTACCCAGTACTTC
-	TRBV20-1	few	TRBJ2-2	CSALTDTNTGELFF	TGCAGTGCCCTGACGGATACGAACACCGGGGAGCTGTTTTTT
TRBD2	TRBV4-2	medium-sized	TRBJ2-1	CASEGAGGSNNEQFF	TGTGCCAGCGAAGGGGCGGGAGGGAGTAACAATGAGCAGTTCTTC
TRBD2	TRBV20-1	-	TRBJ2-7	CSARGGTSFYEQYF	TGCAGTGCTAGAGGTGGGACTAGTTTTTACGAGCAGTACTTC
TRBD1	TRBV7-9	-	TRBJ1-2	CASSFETGTYGCTF	TGTGCCAGCAGCTTTGAGACAGGGACCTATGGCTGCACCTTC
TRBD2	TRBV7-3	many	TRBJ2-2	CASSFSGSHTGELFF	TGTGCCAGCAGCTTCAGCGGGAGCCACACCGGGGAGCTGTTTTTT
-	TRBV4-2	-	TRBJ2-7	CASSQHPRSSYEQYF	TGTGCCAGCAGCCAACACCCCAGGAGCTCCTACGAGCAGTACTTC
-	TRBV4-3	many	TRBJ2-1	CASSQETVGNEQFF	TGCGCCAGCAGCCAAGAAACTGTGGGCAATGAGCAGTTCTTC